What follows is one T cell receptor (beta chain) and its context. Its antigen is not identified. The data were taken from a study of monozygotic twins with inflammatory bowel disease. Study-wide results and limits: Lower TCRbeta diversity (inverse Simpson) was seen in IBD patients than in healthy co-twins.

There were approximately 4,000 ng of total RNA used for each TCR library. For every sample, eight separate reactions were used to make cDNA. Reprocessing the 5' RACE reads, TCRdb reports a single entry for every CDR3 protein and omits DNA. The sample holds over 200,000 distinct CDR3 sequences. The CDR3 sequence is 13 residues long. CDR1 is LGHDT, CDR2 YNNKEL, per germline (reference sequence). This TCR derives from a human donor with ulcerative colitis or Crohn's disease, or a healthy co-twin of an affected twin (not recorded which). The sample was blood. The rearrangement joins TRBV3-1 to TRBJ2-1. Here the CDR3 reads CASSQDSYYEQFF.